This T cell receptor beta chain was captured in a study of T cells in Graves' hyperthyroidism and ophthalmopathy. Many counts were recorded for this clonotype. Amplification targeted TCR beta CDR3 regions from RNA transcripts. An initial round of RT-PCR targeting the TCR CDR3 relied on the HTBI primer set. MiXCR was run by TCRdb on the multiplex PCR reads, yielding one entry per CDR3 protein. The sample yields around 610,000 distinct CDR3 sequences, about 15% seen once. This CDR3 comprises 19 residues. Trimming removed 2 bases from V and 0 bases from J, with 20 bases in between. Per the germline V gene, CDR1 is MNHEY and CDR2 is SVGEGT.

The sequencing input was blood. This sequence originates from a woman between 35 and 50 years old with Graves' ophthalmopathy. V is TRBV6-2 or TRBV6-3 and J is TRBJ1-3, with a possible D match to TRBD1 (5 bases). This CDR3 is CASSYGSHTPRGSGNTIYF. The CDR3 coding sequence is TGTGCCAGCAGTTACGGCAGCCATACACCGAGGGGCTCTGGAAACACCATATATTTT.